A selection of T cell receptor beta chains follows, all from one sample in a study of beta chain features in type 1 diabetes. Measured with immunoSEQ multiplex PCR; TCRdb has only the in-frame clones, and not every one. The table has hundreds of thousands of clones, roughly an eighth seen once. The sequenced sample consisted of naive CD4+ T cells from blood. These receptors were collected from a man aged 18 to 30 with type 1 diabetes. CDR3s include the opening cysteine and the closing phenylalanine or tryptophan. The D gene is left open where the match is weak. Not all rows give a size; the values are once, few, many and, for expanded clones, a class.

d_call j_call v_call clone_size cdr3_aa cdr3_nt
TRBD2 TRBJ2-1 TRBV11-2 few CASSLVASGGPYNEQFF TGTGCCAGCAGCTTAGTGGCTAGCGGGGGACCGTACAATGAGCAGTTCTTC
TRBD2 TRBJ2-1 TRBV18 few CASSPIAGGPTNEQFF TGTGCCAGCTCACCTATAGCGGGAGGGCCGACCAATGAGCAGTTCTTC
. TRBJ1-3 TRBV18 . CASSPSGDTIYF TGTGCCAGCTCACCATCCGGAGACACCATATATTTT
TRBD1 TRBJ1-2 TRBV7-3 few CASRAGQGGDYGYTF TGTGCCAGCAGAGCTGGACAGGGCGGGGACTATGGCTACACCTTC
. TRBJ1-2 TRBV7-2 few CASSLLQAYYGYTF TGTGCCAGCAGCTTACTGCAGGCCTACTATGGCTACACCTTC
TRBD1 TRBJ2-7 TRBV5-1 . CASSLVRDRDLYEQYF TGCGCCAGCAGCTTGGTCCGGGACAGAGATCTCTACGAGCAGTACTTC
. TRBJ1-3 TRBV30 few CAWSPRGNTIYF TGTGCCTGGAGTCCGAGGGGAAACACCATATATTTT
. TRBJ2-1 TRBV5-4 few CASSPRQLSNEQFF TGTGCCAGCAGCCCAAGACAGTTAAGCAATGAGCAGTTCTTC
TRBD2 TRBJ2-3 TRBV2 . CASSYTSEGADTQYF TGTGCCAGCAGCTACACTAGCGAGGGCGCAGATACGCAGTATTTT
. TRBJ1-2 TRBV30 . CAWYDGGTYGYTF TGTGCCTGGTACGACGGGGGGACCTATGGCTACACCTTC
. TRBJ2-1 TRBV30 few CAWKGATNEQFF TGTGCCTGGAAAGGGGCTACGAATGAGCAGTTCTTC
. TRBJ1-1 TRBV4-1 few CASSQEALTEAFF TGCGCCAGCAGCCAAGAGGCATTAACTGAAGCTTTCTTT
. TRBJ2-2 TRBV5-1 . CASSLMLDKRLGELFF TGCGCCAGCAGCTTGATGTTGGACAAACGCCTCGGGGAGCTGTTTTTT
TRBD1 TRBJ2-2 TRBV5-1 few CASSWTGGADTGELFF TGCGCCAGCAGCTGGACAGGGGGCGCAGACACCGGGGAGCTGTTTTTT
TRBD1 TRBJ2-7 TRBV6-5 . CASREPGQAAYEQYF TGTGCCAGCAGGGAACCGGGACAGGCAGCCTACGAGCAGTACTTC
. TRBJ2-6 TRBV30 few CAWSVAGANVLTF TGTGCCTGGAGTGTGGCTGGGGCCAACGTCCTGACTTTC
. TRBJ2-1 TRBV28 . CASSSTLVEQFF TGTGCCAGCAGTTCCACTTTGGTGGAGCAGTTCTTC
TRBD2 TRBJ2-1 TRBV9 . CASAKGLAGDPYNEQFF TGTGCCAGCGCAAAGGGACTAGCGGGAGACCCCTACAATGAGCAGTTCTTC
. TRBJ2-7 TRBV7-2 . CASSTGRATAYEQYF TGTGCCAGCAGCACCGGACGGGCAACCGCCTACGAGCAGTACTTC
. TRBJ1-6 TRBV29-1 few CSAKTGVSYNSPLHF TGCAGCGCTAAGACAGGAGTCTCCTATAATTCACCCCTCCACTTT
TRBD2 TRBJ2-5 TRBV2 . CASSLGLAGAVETQYF TGTGCCAGCAGCCTCGGACTAGCGGGAGCGGTGGAGACCCAGTACTTC
TRBD1 TRBJ2-3 TRBV7-6 . CASSLNPGQGTDTQYF TGTGCCAGCAGTTTAAACCCGGGACAGGGCACAGATACGCAGTATTTT
. TRBJ1-1 TRBV28 few CASSRLRSSTEAFF TGTGCCAGCAGTCGACTCCGCTCCTCCACTGAAGCTTTCTTT
TRBD2 TRBJ2-3 TRBV5-4 few CASSLGVAGGPTDTQYF TGTGCCAGCAGCTTGGGAGTAGCGGGAGGGCCGACAGATACGCAGTATTTT
. TRBJ1-2 TRBV5-1 few CASSTGYGYTF TGCGCCAGCAGCACCGGGTATGGCTACACCTTC
TRBD2 TRBJ2-1 TRBV5-1 . CASSLTSGRSYNEQFF TGCGCCAGCAGCTTGACTAGCGGGAGATCCTACAATGAGCAGTTCTTC
. TRBJ2-7 TRBV9 few CASSVGVGEPYEQYF TGTGCCAGCAGCGTAGGAGTAGGGGAACCCTACGAGCAGTACTTC
TRBD1 TRBJ1-2 TRBV7-8 few CATGTGGVYGYTF TGTGCCACCGGGACAGGGGGCGTCTATGGCTACACCTTC
. TRBJ1-5 TRBV7-9 . CASSLDAYLGPQHF TGTGCCAGCAGCTTAGATGCTTACCTGGGGCCCCAGCATTTT
. TRBJ1-1 TRBV29-1 . CSTRAGAGAFF TGCAGCACCCGCGCCGGGGCTGGAGCTTTCTTT
TRBD2 TRBJ2-1 TRBV10-3 . CAIWSGRAENEQFF TGTGCCATCTGGAGCGGGAGAGCGGAAAATGAGCAGTTCTTC
TRBD1 TRBJ2-1 TRBV29-1 few CSVDLGGQGVNEQFF TGCAGCGTTGATTTAGGGGGACAGGGGGTGAATGAGCAGTTCTTC
. TRBJ2-1 TRBV6-5 . CASSSRQSSYNEQFF TGTGCCAGCAGTTCCCGACAGAGCTCCTACAATGAGCAGTTCTTC
. TRBJ2-5 TRBV5-1 few CASFGPGARETQYF TGCGCCAGCTTCGGACCGGGCGCGAGGGAGACCCAGTACTTC
TRBD1 TRBJ1-2 TRBV10-3 few CAISRTGTEADGYTF TGTGCCATCAGTAGAACCGGGACAGAAGCGGATGGCTACACCTTC
TRBD1 TRBJ1-4 TRBV5-4 few CASSLDRGDEKLFF TGTGCCAGCAGCTTGGACAGGGGAGATGAAAAACTGTTTTTT
TRBD2 TRBJ2-5 TRBV30 few CAWSLPGLQETQYF TGTGCCTGGAGTCTTCCGGGACTACAAGAGACCCAGTACTTC
TRBD2 TRBJ2-3 TRBV18 . CASSPREGADTQYF TGTGCCAGCTCACCGCGGGAGGGGGCAGATACGCAGTATTTT